The present T cell receptor (beta chain) was sequenced within a study of cytomegalovirus exposure and HLA in healthy donors (dated by TCRdb to 2016 to 2017). For the study in its entirety: An earlier analysis of some 550 of the donors reported approximately 300 Gb of sequence data and 117 million unique TCR beta sequences from some 180 million T cells. Rather than using new phenotypic data, the later analysis identified candidate immune exposures from TCR beta sequences and from how often those sequences occurred across donors. The study combined high-throughput TCR immunosequencing, statistical association of individual TCRs with disease status, and machine learning to predict cytomegalovirus infection status. To decide whether each TCR beta V gene segment behaved as functional or pseudogenic, an earlier analysis of some 580 of the donors relied on high-throughput TCR beta sequencing. The study aimed to test whether cataloging public T cell receptors could reveal signatures of past pathogen exposure. In a later genetic analysis, genome-wide SNP genotypes for about 65% of the roughly 670 donors were used, and that subset was treated as a discovery cohort. Roughly 320 gigabases of sequencing data and around 85 million unique TCR sequences made up an early release that covered 640 HLA-typed donors. About five DR-DQ haplotypes were handled as single units for association and clustering because linkage in the cohort was strong. Every discovery cohort repertoire had been produced on one sequencing platform. The genetic ancestry cluster associated with self-reported Caucasian donors included 81% of the approximately 400 genotyped donors. HLA typing covered class I and class II loci at four-digit resolution. Donor age, sex, ethnicity and CMV serostatus were compiled together with the repertoire data. In a later analysis, previously published TCR beta repertoires from 600 to 850 donors were re-analyzed and high-resolution HLA genotyping was added so that TCR occurrence patterns could be studied. A separate validation cohort of roughly 110 different subjects was used in addition to the roughly 700-subject first cohort. Using immunosequencing, the study profiled T cell repertoires from about 610 subjects and related those repertoires to cytomegalovirus serostatus. Typing coverage differed by locus: A, B, C, DRB1 and DQB1 were typed in roughly 620-630 donors, DQA1 in approximately 520, DPA1 in around 600, and DPB1 in roughly 450. Among some 400 genotyped donors of the cohort, an average of about 240,000 unique TCR beta nucleotide sequences was sequenced per donor, of which 15% to 20% were non-productive. What the research found in general, with its limitations: A further reported finding was that TCR beta sequences accurately predicted the HLA-A and HLA-B alleles for most subjects in the first cohort. In a later analysis, more than 15,000 TCR beta sequences were associated with specific HLA alleles at a false discovery rate of 0.05. In a later analysis, most CMV-associated TCR beta chains were found to appear HLA-restricted, with HLA associations seemingly driven largely by CMV exposure. Linkage disequilibrium might explain the correlated functional status among segregating V segments, but an unknown experimental factor could not be ruled out. A later genetic analysis associated a missense DCLRE1C variant with V-gene and J-gene trimming of TCR beta chains, and an independent cohort replicated the association. An earlier analysis of roughly 570 of the donors showed that most TCR beta V segments appeared in productive rearrangements either about 87% or about 30% of the time, which broadly matched IMGT annotations. According to a later genetic analysis, donors in an Asian-associated ancestry cluster had fewer N-insertions in productive TCRs than the approximately 710-donor mean. A later analysis found that HLA-associated TCR beta chains were more clonally expanded and had lower generation probabilities than equally common non-associated chains. Because the 87-base-pair reads could not distinguish some IMGT-functional V segments, including TRBV6-2 and TRBV6-3, those segments were excluded. CMV serostatus was the only immune exposure information available for the cohort. When HLA alleles, especially DR and DQ, strongly co-occurred, TCR associations were difficult to assign to individual alleles. Over 15 rarely observed V segments, including chromosome 9 orphons, were excluded from the earlier analysis of several hundred of the donors because counts were too low. In a later analysis, several top co-occurrence clusters were reported to appear linked to parvovirus B19, influenza, CMV and Epstein-Barr virus. The authors suggested that the approach could potentially be generalized to other disease states and immunological phenotypes. Cytomegalovirus status was reported to be diagnosed by the classifier with high specificity and sensitivity in both the original and validation cohorts. In vitro tests confirmed that a few of the cytomegalovirus-associated TCR beta chains recognize cytomegalovirus antigens. In this cohort, only TCR beta chains were sequenced, and detectable features were limited by the absence of alpha or paired-chain data. A group of highly shared sequence variants was considered likely to be a technical artifact of the sequencing pipeline. In a later analysis, the rate of TCR association differed among HLA loci, with DRB1 alleles having the most associated TCRs and HLA-C alleles having the fewest. The study gave a list of some 150 TCR beta chains associated with cytomegalovirus. While some public TCRs were present in many individuals, most TCR sequences turned up only very rarely across donors. Because HLA typing was unavailable for some donors at each locus, only the typed subset was used in association tests. The presence/absence analyses assumed that sequencing depth was roughly uniform across donors, and that assumption may not be true.

The CDR3 goes from the cysteine to the phenylalanine over 12 residues. The retained sequence is limited to the CDR3, 36 bases, with the frame set at the first base. For CDR1 and CDR2, the germline V gene lists SGHDT and YYEEEE. The junction shows trimming of 4 bases on V and 5 bases on J, plus 9 bases between the germline ends. This clone was counted only a few times. Its antigen remains unidentified. Base-call qualities are not available, and no considerably larger clone is one nucleotide away. The cohort consisted of fewer than 700 healthy bone marrow donors. Cohort members were all nominally healthy when sampled, although unrecorded immune exposures were likely present. The donor was CMV seronegative and belonged to the group of under 400 seronegative cohort members. A peripheral blood sample was collected from each donor, and TCR beta sequencing was performed on peripheral blood mononuclear cells. Genomic DNA extraction from the blood cell samples was performed with the Qiagen DNeasy Blood Extraction Kit.

The method behind the library was the immunoSEQ multiplex PCR assay. For the multiplex PCR, a mixture combining 60 forward primers for TCR Vbeta segments and 13 reverse primers for TCR Jbeta segments was used. The CDR3 region of rearranged TCR beta genes was amplified from genomic DNA by a multiplex PCR assay. Amplified TCR beta libraries were sequenced as 87-base-pair reads on the Illumina HiSeq System. The study's own analysis went as follows. A later analysis counted tens of millions of unique TCR beta chains across the 640 or so repertoires, and around 9.9 million of these chains were shared by at least two donors. Raw reads were error-corrected and collapsed into unique sequences with a nearest-neighbor algorithm that merged closely related sequences to remove PCR and sequencing errors. Alignment of CDR3 sequences to IMGT reference sequences was used to assign V, D and J gene segments. For a sequence to be retained, a match of at least six nucleotides was required to both a V gene segment and a J gene segment. A rearrangement counted as productive if the CDR3 had no stop codons and remained in frame with V and J, and every other rearrangement counted as non-productive. Following IMGT convention, CDR3 was defined as the stretch from the second conserved V-encoded cysteine up to the conserved J-encoded phenylalanine. Sequences without an unambiguous match to a single V gene segment were excluded from the earlier analysis of about 600 of the donors. In an earlier analysis of about 590 of the donors, a V segment was called functional when productive rearrangements were above 56.7%, and segregating when the standard deviation between donors exceeded 5%. A statistical classification framework was developed to diagnose cytomegalovirus status using the catalog of TCR beta chain sequences. In a later analysis, V and J genes were assigned by comparing TCR nucleotide sequences against IMGT/GENE-DB human TR gene sequences. Using the TCRdist pipeline, a later analysis assigned CDR3 sequences along with most-parsimonious VDJ recombination scenarios. In a later analysis, each TCR beta chain was defined by its CDR3 amino acid sequence together with its V-gene family, and reads lacking a unique V-gene family were excluded. A later analysis removed 500 to 600 highly shared, low-generation-probability nucleotide sequences to deal with suspected cross-contamination and a sequencing artifact. In a later analysis, a clonal expansion index was calculated for each public chain from normalized within-repertoire ranks of inferred template counts. In a later analysis, generation probabilities were computed with a VDJ recombination model fitted to out-of-frame rearrangements, and the resulting probabilities were checked against IGoR. In a later analysis, hypergeometric tests were used to score TCR-TCR, TCR-HLA and TCR-CMV co-occurrence, with a repertoire-size bias correction applied to TCR pairs. To estimate false discovery rates, a later analysis permuted the HLA or CMV assignments 20 times. A later analysis grouped co-occurring TCRs with DBSCAN, adding TCRdist sequence similarity when clustering within HLA-allele-positive subsets. Repertoires with fewer than 30,000 or more than 120,000 public chains were left out of co-occurrence clustering, as were five repertoires with anomalous nucleotide sharing. TCRdb retrieved this table from immuneACCESS and kept in-frame rearrangements only. Not all clones are present; in checked studies, unresolved V genes account for under half, and no reason is known for the remainder. D and trimming come from the DNA, and the V and J calls and clone size come from that table. The sample table lists around 200,000 clones, over 75% of them with a count of one. About 0.23% of the sample lies in the top ten.

The rearranged chain carries TRBV5-6 and TRBJ1-2; TRBD1 could be the D gene, as 5 bases match. What was sequenced was PBMCs. This TCR came from a girl aged 2 to 9 in good health and CMV-seronegative. The base sequence is TGTGCCAGCAGCACGAGACAGTATGGCTACACCTTC. It encodes CASSTRQYGYTF.